Reported below is one T cell receptor beta chain. The authors' processing: Reference gene primer amplification gave nucleated cell count estimates. Sequenced by immunoSEQ multiplex PCR; TCRdb stores in-frame clones only, minus some. V and J calls and clone size are those listed in that table; D and trimming were worked out from the DNA. The sample includes fewer than 250,000 clones, 85% of them seen just once. The CDR3 is made up of 13 amino acids. V was shortened by 5 bases and J by 6 bases, with 14 bases between the two germline ends. The data originate from a study of blood T cell repertoires in COVID-19. Study information: From the United States, Italy and Spain came samples of acute and convalescent COVID-19. Sources were T cells, B-cell-depleted T cells, or PBMCs; the material itself was cDNA or gDNA.

Sequenced: peripheral blood. This chain joins TRBV12-3 or TRBV12-4 and TRBJ2-7; D may be TRBD2 (6 bases). This sequence originates from a woman aged 60-75 years with active or convalescent COVID-19. CDR3 sequence: CASSVSGSGEQYV. In DNA form, the CDR3 reads TGTGCCAGCAGTGTTAGCGGTTCGGGCGAGCAGTACGTC.